The 28 T cell receptor beta chains below all came from one sample that was sequenced in a study of monozygotic twins with inflammatory bowel disease. TCRdb re-analyzed the 5' RACE reads; it lists each CDR3 protein once, without DNA. This sample's table reports about 380,000 distinct CDR3 sequences. Sample: blood. The receptors derive from a human donor with ulcerative colitis or Crohn's disease, or a healthy co-twin of an affected twin (not recorded which).

The V call is TRBV5-6, the J call TRBJ2-7; as DNA is missing, the TRBD1 call by TCRdb cannot be tested. The CDR3 loop spans 15 amino acids. Germline CDR1 and CDR2: SGHDT and YYEEEE. The CDR3 reads CASSLSGDDSYEQYF.

The chain has TRBV28 and TRBJ2-2; TCRdb indicates TRBD1, and absent DNA this call remains unverified. CDR1 is MDHEN, CDR2 SYDVKM, per germline. The CDR3 totals 13 residues. The CDR3 sequence is CASKNRGSGELFF.

The chain is built from TRBV15 and TRBJ2-2; TCRdb's assignment of TRBD2 cannot be checked, as there is no DNA. The CDR3 extends over 13 amino acids. Per germline, CDR1 LNHNV and CDR2 YYDKDF (reference sequence). The CDR3 sequence is CATSRGRLSELFF.

The chain carries TRBV6-5 and TRBJ1-2; TCRdb picks TRBD1, but there is no DNA to check that call. CDR1 is MNHEY, CDR2 SVGAGI, per germline. This CDR3 region has 16 residues. This chain's CDR3 is CASSYRPDSIDYGYTF.

The CDR3 is CAWSVRATNTF. V is TRBV30 and J is TRBJ1-2. This CDR3 comprises 11 residues. Germline-derived CDR1 and CDR2 are GTSNPN and SVGIG (reference sequence). Together with reference TRBV30 and TRBJ1-2, the CDR3 gives the full variable domain: SQTIHQWPATLVQPVGSPLSLECTVEGTSNPNLYWYRQAAGRGLQLLFYSVGIGQISSEVPQNLSASRPQDRQFILSSKKLLLSDSGFYLCAWSVRATNTFGSGTRLTVV.

The chain couples TRBV3-1 to TRBJ2-2; the TRBD1 assignment by TCRdb is unverifiable without DNA. CDR3 length: 16 amino acids. Germline V CDR1 and CDR2: LGHDT, YNNKEL (reference sequence). The CDR3 here is CASSPITGANTGELFF.

The gene calls are TRBV7-8 and TRBJ2-1; the D call from TCRdb, TRBD1, cannot be confirmed without DNA. CDR1 and CDR2 (germline): SGHVS, FQNEAQ. This CDR3 has 16 amino acids. CDR3 in amino acids: CASSSRGRGLGNEQFF. Supplemented by reference TRBV7-8 and TRBJ2-1, the full variable domain reads GAGVSQSPRYKVAKRGQDVALRCDPISGHVSLFWYQQALGQGPEFLTYFQNEAQLDKSGLPSDRFFAERPEGSVSTLKIQRTQQEDSAVYLCASSSRGRGLGNEQFFGPGTRLTVL.

This rearrangement joins TRBV7-9 to TRBJ2-2; TCRdb designates TRBD1, a call that cannot be tested without DNA. The CDR3 sequence is 17 residues long. Germline V CDR1 and CDR2: SEHNR, FQNEAQ (reference sequence). The CDR3 loop reads CASSSTGGGFATGELFF.

The chain recombines TRBV25-1 with TRBJ2-3; TCRdb's D call of TRBD2 is untestable without DNA. The CDR3 runs 16 residues. The germline CDR1 and CDR2 sequences are MGHDK and SYGVNS. CDR3 residues: CASSVISGGMGNTQYF. The whole variable domain, filled in from reference TRBV25-1 and TRBJ2-3, reads EADIYQTPRYLVIGTGKKITLECSQTMGHDKMYWYQQDPGMELHLIHYSYGVNSTEKGDLSSESTVSRIRTEHFPLTLESARPSHTSQYLCASSVISGGMGNTQYFGPGTRLTVL.

The chain employs TRBV3-1 and TRBJ2-5; checking the TCRdb D call of TRBD2 is not possible without DNA. This CDR3 contains 12 residues. Germline-derived CDR1 and CDR2 are LGHDT and YNNKEL (reference sequence). This CDR3 reads CASSQGRETQYF.

This chain uses TRBV5-1 with TRBJ2-7; TCRdb gives TRBD1 as the D gene, but with no DNA this cannot be confirmed. CDR3 length equals 12 residues. Germline CDR1 SGHRS, CDR2 YFSETQ. The CDR3 sequence: CASSPYRGEQYF.

CDR3 in amino acids: CASSARTGTQYF. This chain uses TRBV5-1 with TRBJ2-3; TCRdb reports TRBD1, a call that lacks DNA to check it against. The CDR3 runs 12 residues. The germline gives CDR1 SGHRS, CDR2 YFSETQ.

The chain couples TRBV28 to TRBJ2-1; TCRdb's D gene call, TRBD1, goes unchecked for lack of DNA. The germline CDR1 and CDR2 sequences are MDHEN and SYDVKM. The CDR3 length is 17 residues. CDR3 residues: CASSLPPYLSSYNEQFF.

The chain combines TRBV6-1 with TRBJ1-5; the TCRdb D gene call, TRBD1, has no DNA to confirm it. This CDR3 contains 14 residues. CDR1 is MNHNS, CDR2 SASEGT, per germline. CDR3 protein: CASSGGASNQPQHF.

The J gene is TRBJ2-7, the V gene TRBV10-2; TCRdb selects TRBD1, and the lack of DNA leaves this call unchecked. Germline lookup yields CDR1 WSHSY and CDR2 SAAADI. The CDR3 sequence is 16 residues long. CDR3 protein: CASSERRTGSGSEQYF.

The chain couples TRBV5-1 to TRBJ1-2; the TCRdb D gene call, TRBD1, has no DNA to confirm it. The CDR3 has 12 residues. Germline-derived CDR1 and CDR2 are SGHRS and YFSETQ. CDR3 residues: CVSSTDGNGYTF.

The chain combines TRBV6-6 with TRBJ1-2. This CDR3 is 11 amino acids long. Germline V CDR1 and CDR2: MNHNY, SVGAGI (reference sequence). The CDR3: CASSTNYGYTF.

The chain carries TRBV6-2 or TRBV6-3 and TRBJ2-1. Germline V lookup: CDR1 MNHEY, CDR2 SVGEGT. The CDR3 is 15 amino acids. CDR3 sequence: CASSPHGSSYNEQFF.

The rearrangement uses TRBV9 and TRBJ2-3; TCRdb designates TRBD2, a call that cannot be tested without DNA. This CDR3 has 17 residues. Germline CDR1 is SGDLS and CDR2 is YYNGEE. The CDR3: CASSPNGRLAYTDTQYF.

The J gene is TRBJ1-5, the V gene TRBV19; TCRdb picks TRBD1, but there is no DNA to check that call. The CDR3 length is 14 residues. Germline CDR1 and CDR2: LNHDA and SQIVND (reference sequence). This CDR3 reads CASSIIPGGQPQHF.

The rearrangement links TRBV6-2 or TRBV6-3 to TRBJ1-5. Germline V gene data show CDR1 as MNHEY and CDR2 as SVGEGT. The CDR3 spans 14 residues. The CDR3 spells CASSYGRASQPQHF.

J is TRBJ2-7 and V is TRBV5-1. Per the germline V gene, CDR1 is SGHRS and CDR2 is YFSETQ. The CDR3 spans 14 residues. CDR3 sequence: CASSLIAATYEQYF.

V and J are TRBV3-1 and TRBJ1-1; there is no DNA to check the TCRdb D call of TRBD1. Germline-derived CDR1 and CDR2 are LGHDT and YNNKEL (reference sequence). The CDR3 is made up of 16 amino acids. The CDR3 here is CASRFASTGLNTEAFF.

The V and J genes are TRBV7-3 and TRBJ2-7; TCRdb's D call, TRBD1, is unchecked because there is no DNA. Germline V CDR1 and CDR2: SGHTA, FQGTGA. The CDR3 contains 15 residues. CDR3 protein: CASSLTGSGLSEQYF.

This chain links TRBV19 with TRBJ1-5; the D call of TRBD1 rests on TCRdb alone, since no DNA is present to check it. CDR1 and CDR2 from the germline V gene are LNHDA and SQIVND (reference sequence). CDR3 size: 14 residues. The CDR3: CASSPQGPDQPQHF.

This sequence joins TRBV27 and TRBJ2-2; TCRdb designates TRBD2, a call that cannot be tested without DNA. Germline-derived CDR1 and CDR2 are MNHEY and SMNVEV (reference sequence). The CDR3 totals 18 residues. CDR3 in amino acids: CASSLSFPSGGAPRELFF.

The rearrangement joins TRBV10-1 to TRBJ2-7; TCRdb gives TRBD2 as the D gene, but with no DNA this cannot be confirmed. Per the germline V gene, CDR1 is WNHNN and CDR2 is SYGVQD (reference sequence). This CDR3 has 17 amino acids. CDR3 sequence: CASSGGTALTLYYEQYF.

J is TRBJ2-5 and V is TRBV5-1; there is no DNA to check the TCRdb D call of TRBD2. This CDR3 contains 15 residues. From germline, CDR1 is SGHRS and CDR2 YFSETQ. CDR3 region: CASIPSGGGKETQYF. The variable domain in full, with the rest retrieved from reference TRBV5-1 and TRBJ2-5, is KAGVTQTPRYLIKTRGQQVTLSCSPISGHRSVSWYQQTPGQGLQFLFEYFSETQRNKGNFPGRFSGRQFSNSRSEMNVSTLELGDSALYLCASIPSGGGKETQYFGPGTRLLVL.